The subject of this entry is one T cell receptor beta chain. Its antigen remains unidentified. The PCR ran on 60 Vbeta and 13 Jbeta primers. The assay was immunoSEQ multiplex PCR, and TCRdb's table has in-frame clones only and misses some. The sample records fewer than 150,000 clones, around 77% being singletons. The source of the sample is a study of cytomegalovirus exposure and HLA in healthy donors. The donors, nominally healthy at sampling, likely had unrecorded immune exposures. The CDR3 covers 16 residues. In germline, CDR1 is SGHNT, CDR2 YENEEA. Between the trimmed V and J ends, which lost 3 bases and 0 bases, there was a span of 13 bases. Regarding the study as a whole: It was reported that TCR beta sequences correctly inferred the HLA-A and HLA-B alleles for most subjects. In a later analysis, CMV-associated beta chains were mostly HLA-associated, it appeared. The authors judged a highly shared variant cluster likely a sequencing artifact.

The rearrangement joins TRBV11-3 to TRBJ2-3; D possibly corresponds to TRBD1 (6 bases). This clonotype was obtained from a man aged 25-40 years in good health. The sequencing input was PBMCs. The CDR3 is CASSLDGQTSTDTQYF. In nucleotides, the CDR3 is TGTGCCAGCAGCTTGGATGGACAGACTAGCACAGATACGCAGTATTTT.